This T cell receptor (beta chain) was documented in a study of cytomegalovirus exposure and HLA in healthy donors. PCR used 60 Vbeta primers and 13 Jbeta primers. Only in-frame clones appear in the TCRdb table, and some are missing; sequencing was by immunoSEQ multiplex PCR. The sample has about 120,000 clones; 60% to 75% are singletons. Trimming removed 5 bases at V and 8 bases at J, with 16 bases between. Germline lookup yields CDR1 KGHSH and CDR2 LQKENI. CDR3 size: 14 residues. The origin of this receptor is a woman in her forties in good health and CMV-seropositive. The chain uses TRBV18 and TRBJ2-1; tentatively, D is TRBD1 (6 bases). The sample was PBMCs. The CDR3 DNA reads as TGTGCCAGCTCAGGTACACAGGGAGATTATGAGCAGTTCTTC. As protein: CASSGTQGDYEQFF.